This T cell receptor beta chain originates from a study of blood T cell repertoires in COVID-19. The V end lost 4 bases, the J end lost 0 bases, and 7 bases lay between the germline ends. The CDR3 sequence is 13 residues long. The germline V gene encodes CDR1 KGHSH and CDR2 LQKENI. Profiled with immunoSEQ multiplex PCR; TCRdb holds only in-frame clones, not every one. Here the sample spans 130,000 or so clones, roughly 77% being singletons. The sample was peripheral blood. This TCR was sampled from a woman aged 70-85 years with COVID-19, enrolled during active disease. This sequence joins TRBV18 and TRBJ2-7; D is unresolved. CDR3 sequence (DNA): TGTGCCAGCTCACAGTCCAGCTCCTACGAGCAGTACTTC. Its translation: CASSQSSSYEQYF.